One sample yielded the 10 T cell receptor beta chains listed below, sequenced in a study of molecular identifiers for immune sequencing clone quantification. TCRdb reanalysed the PCR reads using MiXCR and keeps one entry per CDR3 protein. The sample has under 600,000 distinct CDR3 sequences; under 30% are singletons. Source material: naive CD8+ T cells from blood, with Jurkat cell RNA spiked in. Subset defined: FACS-sorted CD8+CD4-CCR7+CD45RA+ naive T cells. These receptors originate from a human donor in good health. Some libraries in this study had Jurkat cell RNA spiked in.

This chain uses TRBV28 with TRBJ2-5; D may match TRBD1 or TRBD2 (5 bases each). V was cut by 1 base and J by 0 bases, with 12 bases left in between. Looked up from germline, CDR1 is MDHEN and CDR2 is SYDVKM. This CDR3 has 16 amino acids. The CDR3 loop reads CASSLLVGTDQETQYF. As DNA, the CDR3 is TGTGCCAGCAGTTTATTGGTCGGGACGGACCAAGAGACCCAGTACTTC.

This clonotype turned up a few times. V usage is TRBV11-2 and J usage is TRBJ2-5; TRBD2 matches 12 bases. Germline V lookup: CDR1 SGHAT, CDR2 FQNNGV. V dropped 6 bases and J dropped 5; count of bases not matched to a gene: 7. The CDR3 runs 15 residues. CDR3 sequence: CASSFGLAGIETQYF. CDR3 coding DNA: TGTGCCAGCAGTTTCGGACTAGCGGGAATTGAGACCCAGTACTTC. The full variable domain, in which reference TRBV11-2 and TRBJ2-5 provide the parts outside the CDR3, is EAGVAQSPRYKIIEKRQSVAFWCNPISGHATLYWYQQILGQGPKLLIQFQNNGVVDDSQLPKDRFSAERLKGVDSTLKIQPAKLEDSAVYLCASSFGLAGIETQYFGPGTRLLVL.

This clonotype was seen a handful of times. This chain links TRBV25-1 with TRBJ1-1, with D possibly matching TRBD1 (5 bases). This CDR3 is built from 15 residues. Trimming removed 1 base from V and 0 bases from J, with 9 bases in between. Germline V CDR1 and CDR2: MGHDK, SYGVNS. For the CDR3, the DNA is TGTGCCAGCAGTGAATCTTGGGGCTTGAACACTGAAGCTTTCTTT. It encodes CASSESWGLNTEAFF.

This clonotype was counted between two and nine times. The genes are TRBV20-1 and TRBJ1-5; TRBD1 matches 8 bases. CDR1 and CDR2 from the germline V gene are DFQATT and SNEGSKA (reference sequence). This CDR3 is 15 amino acids long. The V gene end was trimmed by 1 base and the J gene end by 0 bases; junction bases not matched to a gene: 2. Here the CDR3 reads CSARVTGDSNQPQHF. Here the CDR3 DNA reads TGCAGTGCTAGAGTGACAGGGGATAGCAATCAGCCCCAGCATTTT.

Turning to this clonotype: A much larger clone differs from this one at a single base, so this may be a read error. V usage is TRBV5-4 and J usage is TRBJ2-4; the D gene could be TRBD1 or TRBD2 (5 bases each). The CDR3 has 16 amino acids. In germline, CDR1 is SGHNT, CDR2 YYREEE (reference sequence). The DNA of the CDR3 is TGTGCCAGCAGTGCGTCCGGGACGACTGCCATAAACATTCAGTACTTC. Its translation: CASSASGTTAINIQYF.

This clonotype came up a few times. The chain uses TRBV27 and TRBJ2-1, with 7 bases identical to TRBD1. CDR1 MNHEY and CDR2 SMNVEV come from the germline V gene (reference sequence). Trimming at V came to 7 bases and at J to 6 bases, leaving 9 bases not matched to a gene. This CDR3 region has 14 residues. The DNA for the CDR3 is TGTGCCAGCAAGAAGGTAGGGGGCAGCAATGAGCAGTTCTTC. This gives the protein CASKKVGGSNEQFF.

This clonotype was seen many times. CDR3 in DNA: TGTGCCAGCAGCCAAGAAACCGGGACACGGATGAACACTGAAGCTTTCTTT. Its translation: CASSQETGTRMNTEAFF. V usage is TRBV14 and J usage is TRBJ1-1; perhaps TRBD1 as D (6 bases). The CDR3 loop spans 17 amino acids. Trimming removed 0 bases from V and 0 bases from J, with 14 bases in between. In germline, CDR1 is SGHDN, CDR2 FVKESK.

This clonotype was recorded at least ten times. V gene TRBV4-3 combines with J gene TRBJ1-4, with D maybe TRBD1 (6 bases). The germline V gene has CDR1 LGHNA and CDR2 YSLEER. This CDR3 has 16 residues. Trimming took 4 bases from V and 0 from J, leaving 12 bases between them. The DNA of the CDR3 is TGCGCCAGCAGCCCGTTACAGGGCCCAACTAATGAAAAACTGTTTTTT. Its translation is CASSPLQGPTNEKLFF.

This clonotype was counted at least ten times. V and J are TRBV29-1 and TRBJ2-7; no reliable D call. The V end lost 7 bases, the J end lost 3 bases, and 7 bases lay between the germline ends. CDR1 SQVTM and CDR2 ANQGSEA come from the germline V gene. This CDR3 has 10 residues. In DNA form, the CDR3 reads TGCAGCGCTTTAGACTACGAGCAGTACTTC. It is translated as CSALDYEQYF.

Turning to this clonotype: This may be a read error: a much more frequent sequence differs by one nucleotide. The rearrangement links TRBV27 to TRBJ2-5, with 10 bases fitting TRBD2. CDR1 is MNHEY, CDR2 SMNVEV, per germline (reference sequence). The CDR3 totals 16 residues. CDR3 nucleotides: TGTGCCAGCAGTTTGAGTTCACTAGCGGGACAAGGGACCCAGTACTTC. Encoded protein: CASSLSSLAGQGTQYF.